Described below is a single T cell receptor (beta chain) sequence and its context. Antigen unknown. Amplification used 60 Vbeta primers and 13 Jbeta primers. Repertoires were generated with immunoSEQ multiplex PCR, while TCRdb's copy carries only in-frame clones and drops some. The table lists 150,000 to 200,000 clones, roughly 13% of them singletons. This specimen belongs to a study of cytomegalovirus exposure and HLA in healthy donors. Trimming took 4 bases from V and 4 from J, leaving 19 bases between them. This CDR3 spans 16 amino acids. Germline lookup yields CDR1 SGHTA and CDR2 FQGTGA. Findings and limits, study-wide: Compared with the roughly 700-donor mean, an Asian-associated ancestry cluster reportedly had fewer N-insertions, according to a later analysis.

This sequence joins TRBV7-3 and TRBJ1-1; D unclear. The sample comprised PBMCs. The receptor was isolated from a man over 45 in good health and CMV-seropositive. The chain's CDR3 is CASSSGRQFRPTEAFF. CDR3 nucleotide sequence: TGTGCCAGCAGCTCCGGAAGACAATTCCGTCCCACTGAAGCTTTCTTT. Together with reference TRBV7-3 and TRBJ1-1, the CDR3 gives the full variable domain: GAGVSQTPSNKVTEKGKYVELRCDPISGHTALYWYRQSLGQGPEFLIYFQGTGAADDSGLPNDRFFAVRPEGSVSTLKIQRTERGDSAVYLCASSSGRQFRPTEAFFGQGTRLTVV.